This TCR beta chain is drawn from a study of graft-versus-host responses after intestinal transplantation. Findings and limits, study-wide: The recipient marrow held GvH clones, and some of them showed up first in ileum or blood. Where graft-donor T cell macrochimerism was present, patients had high graft-versus-host to host-versus-graft clonal ratios in allografts.

Repertoires were generated with immunoSEQ multiplex PCR, while TCRdb's copy carries only in-frame clones and drops some. The sample has about 25,000 clones, 94% seen once. With regard to this clone: Its antigen remains unidentified.

CDR1 and CDR2 from the germline V gene are PRHDT and FYEKMQ (reference sequence). Trimming took 4 bases from V and 2 from J, leaving 12 bases between them. CDR3 length: 14 amino acids. Sequencing was performed on PBMCs, taken 156 days after intestinal transplant. This chain links TRBV13 with TRBJ2-7; D may match TRBD1 or TRBD2 (6 bases each). This receptor was identified in a human patient who received an intestinal transplant, so some T cells may come from the graft donor. CDR3 in amino acids: CASSSRDNPYEQYF. In nucleotides, the CDR3 is TGTGCCAGCAGCTCGCGGGACAACCCCTACGAGCAGTACTTC.